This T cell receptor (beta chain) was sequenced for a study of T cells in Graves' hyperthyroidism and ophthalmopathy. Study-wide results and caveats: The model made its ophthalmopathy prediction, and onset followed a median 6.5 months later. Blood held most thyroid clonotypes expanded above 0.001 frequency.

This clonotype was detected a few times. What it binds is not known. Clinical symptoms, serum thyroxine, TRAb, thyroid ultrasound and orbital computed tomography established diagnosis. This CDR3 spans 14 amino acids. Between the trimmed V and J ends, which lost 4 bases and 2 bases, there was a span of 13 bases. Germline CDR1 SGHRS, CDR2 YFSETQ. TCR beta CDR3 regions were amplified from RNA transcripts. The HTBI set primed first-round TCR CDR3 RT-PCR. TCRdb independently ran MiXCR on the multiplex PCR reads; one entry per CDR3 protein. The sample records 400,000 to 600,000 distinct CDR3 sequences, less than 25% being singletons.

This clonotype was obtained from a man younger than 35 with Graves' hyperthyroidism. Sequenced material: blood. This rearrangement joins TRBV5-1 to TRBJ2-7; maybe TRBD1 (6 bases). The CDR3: CASSPNRAAYEQYF. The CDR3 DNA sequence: TGCGCCAGCAGCCCCAACAGGGCTGCCTACGAGCAGTACTTC.